Shown below are 5 T cell receptor beta chains from a single sample sequenced in a study of T cells in Graves' hyperthyroidism and ophthalmopathy. Amplified TCR beta CDR3 regions came from RNA transcripts. The TCR CDR3 first-round RT-PCR relied on the HTBI primer set. TCRdb ran MiXCR on the multiplex PCR reads and lists one entry per CDR3 protein. The repertoire holds about 680,000 distinct CDR3 sequences, roughly a third seen once, with around 31% in the top ten. The sequenced sample consisted of blood. These receptors originate from a woman aged 40 to 49 with Graves' hyperthyroidism.

Worth noting for this clonotype: The CDR3 does not close with the conserved phenylalanine or tryptophan, likely indicating a read error. CDR3 in amino acids: CASSSGTGALREQYL. The CDR3 region has the DNA TGTGCCAGCAGTTCCGGGACAGGGGCCTTAAGGGAGCAGTACCTC. The genes are TRBV12-3 or TRBV12-4 and TRBJ2-7, with TRBD1 matching over 10 bases. This CDR3 comprises 15 residues. V dropped 4 bases and J dropped 7; count of bases not matched to a gene: 10.

This rearrangement joins TRBV7-8 to TRBJ1-1, with TRBD1 matching 7 bases. The CDR3 consists of 17 residues. Germline CDR1 SGHVS, CDR2 FQNEAQ. Trimming took 2 bases from V and 0 from J; bases not matched to a gene: 9. CDR3 protein: CASSLTAGGFMNTEAFF. For the CDR3, the DNA is TGTGCCAGCAGCTTAACGGCAGGGGGGTTCATGAACACTGAAGCTTTCTTT.

The chain recombines TRBV19 with TRBJ1-5, with D perhaps matching TRBD1 (6 bases). Trimming stripped 4 bases from V and 4 bases from J, with 17 bases between. The germline CDR1 and CDR2 sequences are LNHDA and SQIVND (reference sequence). The CDR3 has 16 residues. CDR3 amino acids: CASSKQGRGRNQPQHF. The CDR3 region has the DNA TGTGCCAGTAGTAAACAGGGACGGGGTAGAAATCAGCCCCAGCATTTT. Looking up the rest from reference TRBV19 and TRBJ1-5 gives the full variable domain: DGGITQSPKYLFRKEGQNVTLSCEQNLNHDAMYWYRQDPGQGLRLIYYSQIVNDFQKGDIAEGYSVSREKKESFPLTVTSAQKNPTAFYLCASSKQGRGRNQPQHFGDGTRLSIL.

Concerning this clonotype itself: This may arise from a read error, as a much more abundant clone is one base away. The chain combines TRBV5-4 with TRBJ1-2; D unresolved. CDR1 is SGHNT and CDR2 is YYREEE in the germline V gene (reference sequence). The CDR3 totals 14 residues. Trimming removed 0 bases at V and 2 bases at J, with 8 bases between. CDR3 nucleotide sequence: TGTGCCAGCAGCTTGGGTCCAGTGAACTATGGCTACACCTTC. Its protein product is CASSLGPVNYGYTF.

Notes on this clonotype: This could be a read error, since a much larger clone is one nucleotide away. This chain connects TRBV20-1 to TRBJ1-2, with 8 positions matching TRBD1. J was trimmed by 1 base and V by 2 bases; bases with no gene match: 3. Germline CDR1 and CDR2: DFQATT and SNEGSKA (reference sequence). This CDR3 has 14 residues. The CDR3 DNA reads as TGCAGTGCTAGATGGGACAGGAGTAACTATGGCTACACCTTC. Protein: CSARWDRSNYGYTF.